These 2 T cell receptor beta chains share one sample of origin, sequenced in a study of T cell repertoires and Cas9 in healthy adults. The table came from immunoSEQ multiplex PCR; TCRdb's copy has only in-frame clones and leaves some out. The repertoire holds tens of thousands of clones, roughly nine tenths seen once, with roughly 1.6% in the top ten. The sample comprised CD4+ effector T cells (CD127+, CD25-, CD137-, CD154-) from PBMCs; culture status not recorded. All receptors come from a human donor in good health.

The J gene is TRBJ1-1, the V gene TRBV6-4, with D possibly matching TRBD1 (5 bases). CDR1 is MRHNA, CDR2 SNTAGT, per germline. The CDR3 runs to 13 residues. Trimming removed 5 bases from V and 1 base from J, with 8 bases in between. The CDR3 sequence: CASSRGPNTEAFF. As DNA, the CDR3 is TGTGCCAGCAGTCGGGGCCCGAACACTGAAGCTTTCTTT.

The J gene is TRBJ2-7, the V gene TRBV7-2, with no clear D. Trimming took 7 bases from V and 4 from J, leaving 8 bases between them. The CDR3 length is 11 residues. Germline V CDR1 and CDR2: SGHTA, FQGNSA. CDR3 in amino acids: CASTWGYEQYF. CDR3 sequence (DNA): TGTGCCAGCACCTGGGGTTACGAGCAGTACTTC.